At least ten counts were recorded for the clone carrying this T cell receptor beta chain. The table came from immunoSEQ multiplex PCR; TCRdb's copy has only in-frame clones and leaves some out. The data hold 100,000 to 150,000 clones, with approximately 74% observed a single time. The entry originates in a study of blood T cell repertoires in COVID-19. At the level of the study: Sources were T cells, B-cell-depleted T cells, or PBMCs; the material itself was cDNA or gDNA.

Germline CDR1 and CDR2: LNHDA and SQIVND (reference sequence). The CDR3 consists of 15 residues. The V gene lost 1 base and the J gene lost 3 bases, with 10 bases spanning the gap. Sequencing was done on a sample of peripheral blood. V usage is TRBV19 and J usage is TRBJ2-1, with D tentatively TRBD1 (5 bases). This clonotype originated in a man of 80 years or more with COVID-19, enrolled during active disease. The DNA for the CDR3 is TGTGCCAGTAGTATAGGTCCAGGGAACTACAATGAGCAGTTCTTC. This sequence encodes CASSIGPGNYNEQFF.